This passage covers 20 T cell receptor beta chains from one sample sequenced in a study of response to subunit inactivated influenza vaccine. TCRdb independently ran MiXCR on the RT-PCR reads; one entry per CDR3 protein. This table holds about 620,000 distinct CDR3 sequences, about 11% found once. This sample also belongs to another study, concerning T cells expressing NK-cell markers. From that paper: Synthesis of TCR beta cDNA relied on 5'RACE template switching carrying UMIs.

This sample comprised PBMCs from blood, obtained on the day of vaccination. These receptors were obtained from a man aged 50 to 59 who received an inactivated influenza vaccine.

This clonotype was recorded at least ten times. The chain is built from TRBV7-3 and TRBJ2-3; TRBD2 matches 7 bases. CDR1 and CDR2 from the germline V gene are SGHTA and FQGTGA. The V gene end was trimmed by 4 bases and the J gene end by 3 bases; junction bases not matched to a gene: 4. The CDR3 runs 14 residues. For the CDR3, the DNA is TGTGCCAGCAGCTCCGGACTAGGTACAGATACGCAGTATTTT. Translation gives CASSSGLGTDTQYF.

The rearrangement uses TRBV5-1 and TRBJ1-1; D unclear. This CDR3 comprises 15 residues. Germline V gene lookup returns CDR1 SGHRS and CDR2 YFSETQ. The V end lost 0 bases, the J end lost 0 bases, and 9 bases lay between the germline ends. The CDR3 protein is CASSLEASMNTEAFF. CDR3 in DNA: TGCGCCAGCAGCTTGGAGGCGTCCATGAACACTGAAGCTTTCTTT.

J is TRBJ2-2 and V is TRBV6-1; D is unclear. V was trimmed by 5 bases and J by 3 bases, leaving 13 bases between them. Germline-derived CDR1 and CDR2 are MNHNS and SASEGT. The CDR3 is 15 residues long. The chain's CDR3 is CASSSSGVHTGELFF. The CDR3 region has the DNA TGTGCCAGCAGTAGCAGTGGGGTACACACCGGGGAGCTGTTTTTT.

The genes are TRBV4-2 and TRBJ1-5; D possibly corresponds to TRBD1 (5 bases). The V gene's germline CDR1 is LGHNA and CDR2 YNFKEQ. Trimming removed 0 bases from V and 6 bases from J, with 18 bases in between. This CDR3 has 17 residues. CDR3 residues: CASSQELRTAGGQPQHF. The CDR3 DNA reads TGTGCCAGCAGCCAAGAATTGAGGACGGCGGGGGGTCAGCCCCAGCATTTT.

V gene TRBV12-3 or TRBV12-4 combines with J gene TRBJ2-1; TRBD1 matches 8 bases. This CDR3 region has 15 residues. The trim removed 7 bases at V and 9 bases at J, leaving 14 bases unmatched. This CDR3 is CASNQGTGAVGEQFF. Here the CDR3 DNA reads TGTGCCAGCAACCAAGGGACAGGAGCTGTTGGTGAGCAGTTCTTC.

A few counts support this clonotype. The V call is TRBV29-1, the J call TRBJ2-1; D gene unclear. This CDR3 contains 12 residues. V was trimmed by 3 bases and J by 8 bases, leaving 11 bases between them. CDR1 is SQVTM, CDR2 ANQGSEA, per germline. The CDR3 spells CSVEGRVYEQFF. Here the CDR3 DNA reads TGCAGCGTTGAGGGTCGGGTCTATGAGCAGTTCTTC.

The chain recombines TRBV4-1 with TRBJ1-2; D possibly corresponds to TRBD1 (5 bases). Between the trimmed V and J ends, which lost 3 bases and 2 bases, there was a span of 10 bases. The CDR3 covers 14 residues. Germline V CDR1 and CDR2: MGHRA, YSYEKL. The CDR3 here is CASSQGPFNYGYTF. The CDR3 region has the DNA TGCGCCAGCAGCCAGGGACCGTTCAACTATGGCTACACCTTC.

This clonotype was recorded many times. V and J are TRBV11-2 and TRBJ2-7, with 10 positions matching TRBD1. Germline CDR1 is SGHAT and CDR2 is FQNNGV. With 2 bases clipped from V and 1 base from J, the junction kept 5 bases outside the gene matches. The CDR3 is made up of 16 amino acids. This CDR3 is CASSLRGGQGSYEQYF. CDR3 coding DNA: TGTGCCAGCAGCTTAAGGGGGGGACAGGGGTCCTACGAGCAGTACTTC.

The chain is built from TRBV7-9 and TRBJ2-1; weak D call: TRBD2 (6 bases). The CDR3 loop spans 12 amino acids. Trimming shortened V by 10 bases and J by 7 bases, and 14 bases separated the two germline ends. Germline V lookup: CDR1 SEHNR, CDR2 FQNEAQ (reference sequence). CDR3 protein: CAMERGRNEQFF. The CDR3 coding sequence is TGTGCCATGGAAAGAGGGAGGAATGAGCAGTTCTTC.

Written as DNA, the CDR3 is TGTGCCAGCAGCTTAGCGGGGTGGCCAGATACGCAGTATTTT. Its translation is CASSLAGWPDTQYF. This chain connects TRBV7-9 to TRBJ2-3; D is undetermined. Germline CDR1 and CDR2: SEHNR and FQNEAQ (reference sequence). The CDR3 loop spans 14 amino acids. The ends were cut back, 0 bases at V and 4 bases at J, with 8 bases in the middle.

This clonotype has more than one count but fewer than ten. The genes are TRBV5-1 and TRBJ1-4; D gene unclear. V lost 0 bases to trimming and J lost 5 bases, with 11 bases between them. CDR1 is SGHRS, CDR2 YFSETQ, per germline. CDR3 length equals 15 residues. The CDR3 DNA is TGCGCCAGCAGCTTGGGATGGGCAGCCAATGAAAAACTGTTTTTT. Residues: CASSLGWAANEKLFF.

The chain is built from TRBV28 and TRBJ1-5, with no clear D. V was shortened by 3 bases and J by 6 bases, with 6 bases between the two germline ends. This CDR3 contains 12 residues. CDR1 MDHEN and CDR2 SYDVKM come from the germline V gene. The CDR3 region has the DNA TGTGCCAGCAGTTTGATTTTTCAGCCCCAGCATTTT. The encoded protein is CASSLIFQPQHF.

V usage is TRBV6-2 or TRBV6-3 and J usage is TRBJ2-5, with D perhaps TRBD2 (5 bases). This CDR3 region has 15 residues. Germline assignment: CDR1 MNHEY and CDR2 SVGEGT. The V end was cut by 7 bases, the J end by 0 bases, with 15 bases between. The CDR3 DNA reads TGTGCCAGCACCTCCCAACCGAGGGACCAAGAGACCCAGTACTTC. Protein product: CASTSQPRDQETQYF.

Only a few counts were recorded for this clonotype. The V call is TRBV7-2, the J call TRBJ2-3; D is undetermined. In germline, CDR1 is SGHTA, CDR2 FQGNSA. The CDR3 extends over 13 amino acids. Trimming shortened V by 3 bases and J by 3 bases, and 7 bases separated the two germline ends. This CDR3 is CASSFVLTDTQYF. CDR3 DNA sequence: TGTGCCAGCAGCTTTGTCTTGACAGATACGCAGTATTTT.

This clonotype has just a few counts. The CDR3 DNA reads TGTGCCAGCAGGGGACAGGACTATCAGCCCCAGCATTTT. This sequence encodes CASRGQDYQPQHF. V is TRBV12-3 or TRBV12-4 and J is TRBJ1-5, with TRBD1 matching over 8 bases. With 6 bases clipped from V and 5 bases from J, the junction kept 3 bases outside the gene matches. The CDR3 spans 13 residues.

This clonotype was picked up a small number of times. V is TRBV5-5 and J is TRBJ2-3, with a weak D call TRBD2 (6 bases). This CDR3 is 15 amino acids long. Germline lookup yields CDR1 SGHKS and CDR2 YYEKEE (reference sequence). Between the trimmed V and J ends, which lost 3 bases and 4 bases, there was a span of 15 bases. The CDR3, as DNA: TGTGCCAGCAGCTCGGGCCGGGGGTCTGCAGATACGCAGTATTTT. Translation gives CASSSGRGSADTQYF.

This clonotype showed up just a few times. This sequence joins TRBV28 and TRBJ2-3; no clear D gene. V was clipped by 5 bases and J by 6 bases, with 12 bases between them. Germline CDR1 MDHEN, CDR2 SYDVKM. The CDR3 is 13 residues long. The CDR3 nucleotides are TGTGCCAGCAGTCCCTATTGGTACGATACGCAGTATTTT. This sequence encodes CASSPYWYDTQYF.

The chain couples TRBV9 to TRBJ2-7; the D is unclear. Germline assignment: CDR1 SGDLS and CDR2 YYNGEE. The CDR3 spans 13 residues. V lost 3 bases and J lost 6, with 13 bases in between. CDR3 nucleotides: TGTGCCAGCAGCGGCCGCGGTCTCGGCGAGCAGTACTTC. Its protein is CASSGRGLGEQYF. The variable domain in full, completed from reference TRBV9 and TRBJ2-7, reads DSGVTQTPKHLITATGQRVTLRCSPRSGDLSVYWYQQSLDQGLQFLIQYYNGEERAKGNILERFSAQQFPDLHSELNLSSLELGDSALYFCASSGRGLGEQYFGPGTRLTVT.

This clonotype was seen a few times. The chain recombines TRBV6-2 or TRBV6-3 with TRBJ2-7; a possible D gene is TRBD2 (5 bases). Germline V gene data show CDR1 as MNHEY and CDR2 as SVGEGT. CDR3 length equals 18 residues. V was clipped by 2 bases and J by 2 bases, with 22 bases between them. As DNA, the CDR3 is TGTGCCAGCAGTTACCCCCAAGAAAGAAGGACTCTAACCTACGAGCAGTACTTC. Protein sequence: CASSYPQERRTLTYEQYF.

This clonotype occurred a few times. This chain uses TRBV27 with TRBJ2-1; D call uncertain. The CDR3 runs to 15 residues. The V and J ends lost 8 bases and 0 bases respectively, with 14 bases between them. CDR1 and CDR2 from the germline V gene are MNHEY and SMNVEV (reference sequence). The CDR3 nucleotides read TGTGCCAGCTCTTCGGCCTTCAGCTCCTACAATGAGCAGTTCTTC. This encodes CASSSAFSSYNEQFF.